This T cell receptor (beta chain) was identified during a study of blood T cell repertoires in COVID-19. Whole-study context: Nucleic acid was either cDNA or gDNA, and it came from T cells, B-cell-depleted T cells, or PBMCs.

This CDR3 is 15 amino acids long. V lost 3 bases to trimming and J lost 5 bases; unmatched junction nucleotides: 4. Germline values: CDR1 KGHSH, CDR2 LQKENI. In the original processing: Reference gene primer amplification in the assay estimated nucleated cell counts. The protocol was immunoSEQ multiplex PCR, while the TCRdb copy is restricted to in-frame clones and leaves out a portion. V, J and clone size derive from that table, while D and trimming were established from the DNA sequence. The sample has 290,000 or so clones, 86% seen once; the top ten hold approximately 2.5%. In the case of this clone: The sample carries other DNA sequences with the same CDR3.

Assignment of participants to cohorts was predicated upon participant-reported clinical history. Among Cohort 3 donors, those recovered had two negative PCRs, clearance, or symptom resolution. V usage is TRBV18 and J usage is TRBJ1-4, with 9 bases identical to TRBD1. The receptor comes from a woman aged 18-29 years who had recovered from COVID-19. What was sequenced was PBMCs or T cells enriched from blood (not recorded which). CDR3 bases: TGTGCCAGCTCACCCCGAGGACAGGGGAATGAAAAACTGTTTTTT. Translated: CASSPRGQGNEKLFF.